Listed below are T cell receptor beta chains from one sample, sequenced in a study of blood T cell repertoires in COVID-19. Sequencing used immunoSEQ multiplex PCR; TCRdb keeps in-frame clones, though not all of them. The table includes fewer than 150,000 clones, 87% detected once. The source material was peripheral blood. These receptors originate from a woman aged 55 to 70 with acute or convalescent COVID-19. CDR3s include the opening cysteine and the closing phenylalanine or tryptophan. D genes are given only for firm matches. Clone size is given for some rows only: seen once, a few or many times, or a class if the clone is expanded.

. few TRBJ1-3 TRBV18 CASSPMADSSGNTIYF TGTGCCAGCTCACCAATGGCCGACAGCTCTGGAAACACCATATATTTT
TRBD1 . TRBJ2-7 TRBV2 CASISQQGAYEQYF TGTGCCAGCATAAGTCAACAGGGGGCCTACGAGCAGTACTTC
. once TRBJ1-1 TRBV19 CASSPSGTEAFF TGTGCCAGTAGCCCATCGGGGACTGAAGCTTTCTTT
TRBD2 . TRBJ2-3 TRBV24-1 CATSKLLAGLTCSGDTDTQYF TGTGCCACCAGTAAACTCCTAGCAGGCCTTACTTGTAGCGGGGACACAGATACGCAGTATTTT
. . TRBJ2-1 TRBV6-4 CASSDFGLPGDEQFF TGTGCCAGCAGTGACTTTGGACTCCCCGGGGATGAGCAGTTCTTC
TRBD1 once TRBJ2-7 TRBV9 CASSVVPGQGHDEQYF TGTGCCAGCAGCGTAGTCCCGGGACAGGGACACGACGAGCAGTACTTC
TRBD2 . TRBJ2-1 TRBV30 CAWSRGLDNEQFF TGTGCCTGGAGTCGGGGACTAGACAATGAGCAGTTCTTC
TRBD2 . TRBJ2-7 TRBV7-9 CASSRTSGEQYF TGTGCCAGCAGCCGGACTAGCGGGGAGCAGTACTTC
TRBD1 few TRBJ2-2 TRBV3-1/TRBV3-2 CASSTGDTGELFF TGTGCCAGCAGTACAGGGGACACCGGGGAGCTGTTTTTT
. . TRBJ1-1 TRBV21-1 CASSKVGRDQGTEAFF TGTGCCAGCAGCAAAGTGGGGAGGGACCAGGGAACTGAAGCTTTCTTT
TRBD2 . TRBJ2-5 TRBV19 CASSNPGLGSETQYF TGTGCCAGTAGTAACCCGGGACTAGGATCGGAGACCCAGTACTTC
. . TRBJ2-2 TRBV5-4 CASSLELNTGELFF TGTGCCAGCAGCTTGGAACTAAACACCGGGGAGCTGTTTTTT
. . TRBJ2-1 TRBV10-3 CAISSLGEGDEQFF TGTGCCATCAGCAGCTTGGGAGAAGGTGATGAGCAGTTCTTC
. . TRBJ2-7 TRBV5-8 CASSPRDYEQYF TGTGCCAGCAGCCCCAGGGATTACGAGCAGTACTTC
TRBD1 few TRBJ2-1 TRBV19 CASSPPPGQFHNEQFF TGTGCCAGTAGTCCCCCACCGGGACAGTTTCACAATGAGCAGTTCTTC
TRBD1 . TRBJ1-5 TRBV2 CASSNVQGDQPQHF TGTGCCAGCAGTAACGTCCAGGGGGATCAGCCCCAGCATTTT
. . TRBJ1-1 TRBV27 CASSKEGRNTEAFF TGTGCCAGCAGTAAGGAGGGAAGGAACACTGAAGCTTTCTTT
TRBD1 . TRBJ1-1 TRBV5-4 CASNRQGRMNTEAFF TGTGCCAGCAACCGACAGGGGAGGATGAACACTGAAGCTTTCTTT
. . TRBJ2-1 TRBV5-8 CASSLFLGQINEQFF TGTGCCAGCAGCTTGTTCTTAGGACAGATCAATGAGCAGTTCTTC
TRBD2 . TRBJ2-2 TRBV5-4 CARSGGPDTGELFF TGTGCCAGGTCGGGAGGGCCTGACACCGGGGAGCTGTTTTTT
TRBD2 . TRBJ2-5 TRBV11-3 CASQPGTSGDQETQYF TGTGCCAGCCAACCTGGAACTAGCGGGGACCAAGAGACCCAGTACTTC
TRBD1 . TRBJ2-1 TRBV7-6 CASSLGTGNEQFF TGTGCCAGCAGCTTAGGGACAGGAAATGAGCAGTTCTTC
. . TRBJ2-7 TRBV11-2 CASSFGESSYEQYF TGTGCCAGCAGCTTCGGGGAGAGCTCCTACGAGCAGTACTTC
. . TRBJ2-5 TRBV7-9 CASSSPRGLPAETQYF TGTGCCAGCAGCTCCCCTAGAGGGCTCCCGGCGGAGACCCAGTACTTC
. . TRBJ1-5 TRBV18 CASSRGNSNQPQHF TGTGCCAGCTCTCGAGGGAACAGCAATCAGCCCCAGCATTTT
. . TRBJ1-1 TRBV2 CASRGDMNTEAFF TGTGCCAGCAGAGGGGATATGAACACTGAAGCTTTCTTT
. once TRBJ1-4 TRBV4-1 CASSLRGLDGEKLFF TGCGCCAGCAGCCTACGGGGGTTAGATGGAGAAAAACTGTTTTTT
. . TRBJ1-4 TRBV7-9 CASSLAPFATNEKLFF TGTGCCAGCAGCTTAGCCCCGTTTGCAACTAATGAAAAACTGTTTTTT